This entry lists 30 T cell receptor beta chains sequenced from one sample in a study of ipilimumab plus nivolumab after autologous stem cell transplantation. The data were produced by immunoSEQ multiplex PCR, yet TCRdb's version contains in-frame clones alone and is incomplete. Among approximately 80,000 clones listed, approximately 86% were seen once. The specimen was PBMCs, collected in a trial of ipilimumab plus nivolumab as post-transplant consolidation. All receptors derive from a male donor with diffuse large B-cell lymphoma.

The table lists this clone with a few counts. The rearrangement links TRBV7-9 to TRBJ2-7, with 8 nucleotides matching TRBD2. Germline CDR1 and CDR2: SEHNR and FQNEAQ (reference sequence). The length of the CDR3 is 15 residues. The ends lost 1 base at V and 6 bases at J; junction bases unmatched: 8. The CDR3 DNA is TGTGCCAGCAGCTTAGATGGGACTAGTCTTAGCGAGCAGTACTTC. This codes for CASSLDGTSLSEQYF.

CDR3 sequence (DNA): TGCGCCAGCAGCTTGGGTCTAGCGGGGGACCAGTACTTC. Translating it yields CASSLGLAGDQYF. The rearrangement joins TRBV5-1 to TRBJ2-7; 10 bases match TRBD2. The ends lost 0 bases at V and 10 bases at J; junction bases unmatched: 4. The CDR3 contains 13 residues. Looked up from germline, CDR1 is SGHRS and CDR2 is YFSETQ.

V and J are TRBV4-1 and TRBJ2-2; D may be TRBD2 (5 bases). V was pared by 4 bases and J by 1 base, with 13 bases between. Germline CDR1 is MGHRA and CDR2 is YSYEKL. The CDR3 contains 16 residues. This CDR3 reads CASSLEGVKNTGELFF. The CDR3 DNA sequence: TGCGCCAGCAGCCTTGAGGGTGTTAAGAACACCGGGGAGCTGTTTTTT.

This chain links TRBV9 with TRBJ2-1, with D perhaps TRBD2 (6 bases). In germline, CDR1 is SGDLS, CDR2 YYNGEE. CDR3 length equals 15 residues. V was shortened by 0 bases and J by 7 bases, with 14 bases between the two germline ends. DNA of the CDR3: TGTGCCAGCAGCGTAGCTTCGGCAGGGAGGAATGAGCAGTTCTTC. It is translated as CASSVASAGRNEQFF.

This clone has just one count. This rearrangement joins TRBV29-1 to TRBJ2-7; possibly TRBD1 or TRBD2 for D (5 bases each). CDR1 and CDR2 (germline): SQVTM, ANQGSEA. V was pared by 6 bases and J by 2 bases, with 11 bases between. The CDR3 length is 12 residues. The CDR3 is CSVRQRAYEQYF. DNA of the CDR3: TGCAGCGTCCGACAGAGGGCCTACGAGCAGTACTTC.

CDR3 in amino acids: CASRQSIGGELFF. The CDR3 DNA is TGCGCCAGCAGACAGTCAATCGGCGGGGAGCTGTTTTTT. The chain has TRBV5-1 and TRBJ2-2, with D hard to call. Germline CDR1 and CDR2: SGHRS and YFSETQ. V was pared by 5 bases and J by 7 bases, with 12 bases between. This CDR3 spans 13 amino acids. Combining the CDR3 with reference TRBV5-1 and TRBJ2-2 gives the whole variable domain KAGVTQTPRYLIKTRGQQVTLSCSPISGHRSVSWYQQTPGQGLQFLFEYFSETQRNKGNFPGRFSGRQFSNSRSEMNVSTLELGDSALYLCASRQSIGGELFFGEGSRLTVL.

This clone was counted between two and nine times. The chain joins TRBV21-1 to TRBJ1-2. TRBV21-1 is recorded as a pseudogene. This CDR3 is 14 amino acids long. The CDR3 loop reads CASSMYRAGYGYTF. The CDR3 nucleotides read TGTGCCAGCAGCATGTACAGGGCGGGGTATGGCTACACCTTC.

The J gene is TRBJ2-5, the V gene TRBV15, with 11 bases matching TRBD1. Trimming cost V 1 base and J 3 bases; bases outside gene matches: 4. The CDR3 is 16 amino acids. Germline V gene sequence: CDR1 LNHNV, CDR2 YYDKDF (reference sequence). The CDR3 reads CATSRGRTGGKETQYF. CDR3 bases: TGTGCCACCAGCAGAGGGAGGACAGGGGGCAAAGAGACCCAGTACTTC.

The chain links TRBV25-1 to TRBJ1-4, with TRBD1 matching 9 bases. This CDR3 has 15 residues. The junction had 10 bases not matched to a gene; V was cut back by 6 bases and J by 8 bases. CDR1 is MGHDK and CDR2 is SYGVNS in the germline V gene. The CDR3 coding sequence is TGTGCCAGCAGGGATTCCGGGACAGGGACCGAAAAACTGTTTTTT. Translation: CASRDSGTGTEKLFF.

This chain joins TRBV6-1 and TRBJ1-5; D is ambiguous. The CDR3 runs to 13 residues. The V gene lost 0 bases and the J gene lost 7 bases, with 7 bases spanning the gap. From germline, CDR1 is MNHNS and CDR2 SASEGT. DNA for the CDR3: TGTGCCAGCAGTGAAGCGCTTCGGCAGCCCCAGCATTTT. Translating gives CASSEALRQPQHF.

CDR3 region: CASSYSGAGVPEAFF. The CDR3 coding sequence is TGTGCCAGCAGTTACTCGGGGGCAGGAGTGCCTGAAGCTTTCTTT. The genes are TRBV6-6 and TRBJ1-1, with D possibly matching TRBD1 (6 bases). CDR1 and CDR2 (germline): MNHNY, SVGAGI (reference sequence). V was shortened by 0 bases and J by 6 bases, with 14 bases between the two germline ends. This CDR3 has 15 amino acids.

Concerning this clone: This sample includes further DNA sequences coding for the same CDR3. The chain employs TRBV9 and TRBJ1-4, with no clear D. The V and J ends lost 2 bases and 3 bases respectively, with 8 bases between them. CDR3 length equals 14 residues. Per the germline V gene, CDR1 is SGDLS and CDR2 is YYNGEE. CDR3 loop: CASSVTSSNEKLFF. As DNA, the CDR3 is TGTGCCAGCAGCGTCACATCGTCTAATGAAAAACTGTTTTTT.

The chain joins TRBV7-2 to TRBJ2-3; D not resolved. The CDR3 spans 13 residues. Deletions cut 1 base from V and 6 bases from J, with 8 bases between. CDR1 SGHTA and CDR2 FQGNSA come from the germline V gene. The CDR3 region has the DNA TGTGCCAGCAGCTTAGTCATGTTGGATACGCAGTATTTT. Translation gives CASSLVMLDTQYF.

The V call is TRBV13, the J call TRBJ2-4; D is possibly TRBD1 (5 bases). V lost 0 bases, J lost 2 bases, and 11 bases lay in between. This CDR3 has 16 residues. The germline V gene encodes CDR1 PRHDT and CDR2 FYEKMQ (reference sequence). For the CDR3, the DNA is TGTGCCAGCAGCTTAGGGAGGCAGGGTACCAAAAACATTCAGTACTTC. It yields the protein CASSLGRQGTKNIQYF. Filled out from reference TRBV13 and TRBJ2-4, the complete variable domain reads AAGVIQSPRHLIKEKRETATLKCYPIPRHDTVYWYQQGPGQDPQFLISFYEKMQSDKGSIPDRFSAQQFSDYHSELNMSSLELGDSALYFCASSLGRQGTKNIQYFGAGTRLSVL.

The chain combines TRBV10-2 with TRBJ1-1; 7 nucleotides align to TRBD1. The CDR3 is made up of 13 amino acids. From germline, CDR1 is WSHSY and CDR2 SAAADI. V trimming: 7 bases; J trimming: 3 bases; junction bases outside the gene matches: 5. DNA of the CDR3: TGCGCCAGCAAAACCGGGACAGACACTGAAGCTTTCTTT. Amino acids: CASKTGTDTEAFF.

The CDR3 DNA reads as TGTGCCAGCAGCTTCGAGGGGAAGAACACTGAAGCTTTCTTT. Its translation: CASSFEGKNTEAFF. The chain employs TRBV7-9 and TRBJ1-1, with D tentatively TRBD1 (5 bases). V was shortened by 3 bases and J by 1 base, with 9 bases between the two germline ends. CDR3 size: 14 residues. Per germline, CDR1 SEHNR and CDR2 FQNEAQ (reference sequence).

This chain connects TRBV7-2 to TRBJ1-5, with TRBD1 as a possible D gene (5 bases). Looked up from germline, CDR1 is SGHTA and CDR2 is FQGNSA. V was pared by 4 bases and J by 4 bases, with 11 bases between. The CDR3 extends over 14 amino acids. The CDR3 bases are TGTGCCAGCAGCTCTAGACAGCCTAATCAGCCCCAGCATTTT. It specifies CASSSRQPNQPQHF.

The chain carries TRBV12-5 and TRBJ1-1; 10 bases are a match to TRBD1. The CDR3 totals 16 residues. CDR1 and CDR2 from the germline V gene are LGHNT and FRNRAP. V was clipped by 2 bases and J by 4 bases; unmatched bases: 7. For the CDR3, the DNA is TGTGCTAGTGGTTTGTGGACAGGGGGTTCCGGCACTGAAGCTTTCTTT. It specifies CASGLWTGGSGTEAFF.

The J gene is TRBJ1-2, the V gene TRBV6-6; the D is unclear. CDR3 size: 15 residues. Germline V gene lookup returns CDR1 MNHNY and CDR2 SVGAGI (reference sequence). V was pared by 5 bases and J by 2 bases, with 15 bases between. CDR3: CASSIPGRANYGYTF. For the CDR3, the DNA is TGTGCCAGCAGTATCCCGGGGAGGGCCAACTATGGCTACACCTTC.

The V and J genes are TRBV28 and TRBJ1-6; the D gene is possibly TRBD1 (6 bases). Per the germline V gene, CDR1 is MDHEN and CDR2 is SYDVKM. CDR3 size: 18 residues. V lost 3 bases, J lost 4 bases, and 19 bases lay in between. The DNA of the CDR3 is TGTGCCAGCAGTTTCCCGCGACAGGCTCTGGCATATAATTCACCCCTCCACTTT. Its protein product is CASSFPRQALAYNSPLHF.

The rearrangement links TRBV5-1 to TRBJ2-7, with 8 bases that match TRBD1. Germline loops: CDR1 SGHRS, CDR2 YFSETQ. CDR3 length: 13 residues. J lost 6 bases, V lost 6 bases, and 8 bases had no gene match. CDR3 in DNA: TGCGCCAGCAACTACGGCGACAGGGGCGAGCAGTACTTC. Its translation: CASNYGDRGEQYF.

There are a few counts of this clone. This sequence joins TRBV19 and TRBJ1-6; D uncertain. The CDR3 contains 15 residues. CDR1 and CDR2 (germline): LNHDA, SQIVND (reference sequence). The V end lost 1 base, the J end lost 7 bases, and 11 bases lay between the germline ends. CDR3 protein: CASSIGTVLNSPLHF. The CDR3 DNA follows: TGTGCCAGTAGTATAGGAACAGTTCTGAATTCACCCCTCCACTTT. The complete variable domain, with remaining parts taken from reference TRBV19 and TRBJ1-6, reads DGGITQSPKYLFRKEGQNVTLSCEQNLNHDAMYWYRQDPGQGLRLIYYSQIVNDFQKGDIAEGYSVSREKKESFPLTVTSAQKNPTAFYLCASSIGTVLNSPLHFGNGTRLTVT.

The V and J genes are TRBV6-6 and TRBJ1-2; no firm D call. The V gene's germline CDR1 is MNHNY and CDR2 SVGAGI (reference sequence). The V and J ends lost 6 bases and 5 bases respectively, with 16 bases between them. The CDR3 consists of 14 residues. The CDR3, as DNA: TGTGCCAGCAGCCCCCGCAATCCCGCGTATGGCTACACCTTC. Translation: CASSPRNPAYGYTF.

V gene TRBV19 combines with J gene TRBJ1-2; the D is unclear. Trimming took off 5 bases at V and 0 bases at J, with 7 bases between the two ends. Germline V gene data show CDR1 as LNHDA and CDR2 as SQIVND (reference sequence). The CDR3 length is 13 residues. CDR3 coding DNA: TGTGCCAGTAGTCCCCTAGCTAACTATGGCTACACCTTC. Encoded protein: CASSPLANYGYTF.

V and J are TRBV7-8 and TRBJ1-1; D is uncertain. Germline V CDR1 and CDR2: SGHVS, FQNEAQ. This CDR3 is 13 amino acids long. The germline V and J ends were trimmed by 1 base and 1 base, with 4 bases remaining between them. The CDR3, as DNA: TGTGCCAGCAGCTTAGGGGCGAACACTGAAGCTTTCTTT. Translating it yields CASSLGANTEAFF.

V is TRBV5-1 and J is TRBJ2-7; D gene uncertain. V dropped 0 bases and J dropped 3 bases, with 7 bases sitting between them. Germline values: CDR1 SGHRS, CDR2 YFSETQ. The CDR3 is made up of 13 amino acids. The CDR3 sequence: CASSLGQDYEQYF. The CDR3 nucleotides read TGCGCCAGCAGCTTGGGTCAGGACTACGAGCAGTACTTC.

In its sample, this clone was seen a few times. The J gene is TRBJ1-1, the V gene TRBV19; 10 bases fit TRBD1. V lost 6 bases and J lost 4; bases outside the gene matches: 8. Germline lookup yields CDR1 LNHDA and CDR2 SQIVND (reference sequence). CDR3 length equals 15 residues. Here the CDR3 reads CASRTRDRGGTEAFF. The DNA for the CDR3 is TGTGCCAGTAGAACGCGGGACAGGGGCGGCACTGAAGCTTTCTTT.

The chain couples TRBV7-8 to TRBJ2-5, with D perhaps TRBD1 or TRBD2 (5 bases each). CDR3 length: 14 residues. The germline gives CDR1 SGHVS, CDR2 FQNEAQ. The V end was cut by 2 bases, the J end by 4 bases, with 11 bases between. The CDR3 loop reads CASSLKGAGETQYF. The CDR3 nucleotides read TGTGCCAGCAGCTTAAAAGGGGCGGGAGAGACCCAGTACTTC. Based on the CDR3 plus reference TRBV7-8 and TRBJ2-5, the full variable domain is GAGVSQSPRYKVAKRGQDVALRCDPISGHVSLFWYQQALGQGPEFLTYFQNEAQLDKSGLPSDRFFAERPEGSVSTLKIQRTQQEDSAVYLCASSLKGAGETQYFGPGTRLLVL.

CDR3 nucleotides: TGTGCCAGCAGCTCATTTAGGACTAGCAGCTCCTACGAGCAGTACTTC. The encoded protein is CASSSFRTSSSYEQYF. V usage is TRBV5-6 and J usage is TRBJ2-5; TRBD2 aligns across 8 bases. The end of the DNA fits TRBJ2-7 better, so the J call may be wrong. The CDR3 spans 16 residues. The germline V gene encodes CDR1 SGHDT and CDR2 YYEEEE.

The rearrangement uses TRBV6-1 and TRBJ1-4; no clear D. The V end lost 2 bases, the J end lost 3 bases, and 7 bases lay between the germline ends. Germline CDR1 MNHNS, CDR2 SASEGT. The CDR3 is 14 residues long. The CDR3 sequence is CASSEIYPNEKLFF. The CDR3 coding sequence is TGTGCCAGCAGTGAAATATATCCTAATGAAAAACTGTTTTTT.